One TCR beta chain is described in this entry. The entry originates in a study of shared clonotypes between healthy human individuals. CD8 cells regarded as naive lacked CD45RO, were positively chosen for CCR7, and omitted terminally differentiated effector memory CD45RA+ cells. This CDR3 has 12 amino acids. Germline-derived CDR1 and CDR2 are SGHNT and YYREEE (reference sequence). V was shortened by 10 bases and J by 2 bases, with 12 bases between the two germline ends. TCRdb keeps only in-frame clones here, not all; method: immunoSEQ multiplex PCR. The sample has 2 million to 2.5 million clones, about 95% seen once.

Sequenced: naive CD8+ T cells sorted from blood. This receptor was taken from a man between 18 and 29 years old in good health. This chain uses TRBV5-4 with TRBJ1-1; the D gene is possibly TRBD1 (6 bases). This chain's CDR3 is CAGGAGNTEAFF. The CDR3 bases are TGTGCCGGGGGGGCGGGAAACACTGAAGCTTTCTTT. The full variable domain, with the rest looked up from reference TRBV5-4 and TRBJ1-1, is ETGVTQSPTHLIKTRGQQVTLRCSSQSGHNTVSWYQQALGQGPQFIFQYYREEENGRGNFPPRFSGLQFPNYSSELNVNALELDDSALYLCAGGAGNTEAFFGQGTRLTVV.